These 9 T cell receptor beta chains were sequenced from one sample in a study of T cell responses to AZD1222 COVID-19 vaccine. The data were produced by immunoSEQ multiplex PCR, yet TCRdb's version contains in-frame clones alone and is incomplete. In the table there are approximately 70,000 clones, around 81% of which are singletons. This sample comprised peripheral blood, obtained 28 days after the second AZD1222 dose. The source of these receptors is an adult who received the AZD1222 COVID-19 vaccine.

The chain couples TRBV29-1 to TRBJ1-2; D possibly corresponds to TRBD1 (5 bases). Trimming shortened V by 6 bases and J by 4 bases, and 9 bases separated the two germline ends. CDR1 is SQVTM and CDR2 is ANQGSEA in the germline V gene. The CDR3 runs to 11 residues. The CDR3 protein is CSVQGVYGYTF. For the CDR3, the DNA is TGCAGCGTACAAGGGGTCTATGGCTACACCTTC. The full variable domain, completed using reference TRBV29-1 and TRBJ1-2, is SAVISQKPSRDICQRGTSLTIQCQVDSQVTMMFWYRQQPGQSLTLIATANQGSEATYESGFVIDKFPISRPNLTFSTLTVSNMSPEDSSIYLCSVQGVYGYTFGSGTRLTVV.

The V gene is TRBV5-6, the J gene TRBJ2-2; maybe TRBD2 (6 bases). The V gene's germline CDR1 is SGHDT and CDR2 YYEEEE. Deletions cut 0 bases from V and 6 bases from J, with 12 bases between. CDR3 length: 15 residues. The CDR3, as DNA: TGTGCCAGCAGCTTGGGAGCCGGAGGGCCCGGGGAGCTGTTTTTT. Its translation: CASSLGAGGPGELFF. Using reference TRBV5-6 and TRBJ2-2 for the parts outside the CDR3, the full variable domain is DAGVTQSPTHLIKTRGQQVTLRCSPKSGHDTVSWYQQALGQGPQFIFQYYEEEERQRGNFPDRFSGHQFPNYSSELNVNALLLGDSALYLCASSLGAGGPGELFFGEGSRLTVL.

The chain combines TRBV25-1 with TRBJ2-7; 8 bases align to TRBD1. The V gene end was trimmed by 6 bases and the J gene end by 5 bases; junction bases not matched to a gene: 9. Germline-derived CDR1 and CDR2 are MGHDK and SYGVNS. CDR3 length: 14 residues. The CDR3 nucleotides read TGTGCCAGCAGCAGAGGACAGGGTGCTCACGAGCAGTACTTC. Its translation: CASSRGQGAHEQYF.

CDR3 DNA: TGTGCCAGTGCCTACAGGGGTTCCCCCACGTCTAGCAATCAGCCCCAGCATTTT. Its translation: CASAYRGSPTSSNQPQHF. This sequence joins TRBV19 and TRBJ1-5, with TRBD1 identical over 7 bases. CDR1 and CDR2 from the germline V gene are LNHDA and SQIVND (reference sequence). With 8 bases clipped from V and 0 bases from J, the junction kept 16 bases outside the gene matches. This CDR3 has 18 residues.

In DNA, the CDR3 is TGTGCCAGCAGCTGGGCCGACTCGTACGAGCAGTACTTC. It translates to CASSWADSYEQYF. The chain uses TRBV7-2 and TRBJ2-7; D ambiguous. Trimming stripped 4 bases from V and 4 bases from J, with 11 bases between. CDR3 length: 13 amino acids. The germline CDR1 and CDR2 sequences are SGHTA and FQGNSA.

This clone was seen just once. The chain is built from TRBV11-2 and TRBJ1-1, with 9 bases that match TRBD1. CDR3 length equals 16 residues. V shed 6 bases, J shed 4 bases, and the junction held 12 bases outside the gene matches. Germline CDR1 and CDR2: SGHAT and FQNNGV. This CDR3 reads CASRQKAGTGTTEAFF. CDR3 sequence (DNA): TGTGCCAGCAGACAAAAAGCGGGGACAGGGACCACTGAAGCTTTCTTT.

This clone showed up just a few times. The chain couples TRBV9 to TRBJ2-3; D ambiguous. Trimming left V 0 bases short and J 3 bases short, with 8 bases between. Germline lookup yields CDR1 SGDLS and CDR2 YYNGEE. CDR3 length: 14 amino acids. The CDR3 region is CASSVEARTDTQYF. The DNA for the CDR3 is TGTGCCAGCAGCGTAGAGGCCCGTACAGATACGCAGTATTTT.

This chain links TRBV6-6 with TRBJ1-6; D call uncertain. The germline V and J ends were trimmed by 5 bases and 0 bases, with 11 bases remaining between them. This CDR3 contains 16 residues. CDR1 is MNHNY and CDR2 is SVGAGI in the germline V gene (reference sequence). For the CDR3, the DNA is TGTGCCAGCAGTGTTGGCCTCAGCTCCTATAATTCACCCCTCCACTTT. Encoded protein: CASSVGLSSYNSPLHF.

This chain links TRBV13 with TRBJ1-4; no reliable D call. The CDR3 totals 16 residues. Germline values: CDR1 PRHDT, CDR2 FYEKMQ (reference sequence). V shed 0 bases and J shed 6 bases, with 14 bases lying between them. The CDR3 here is CASSLGLKGIDEKLFF. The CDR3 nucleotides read TGTGCCAGCAGCTTAGGCCTAAAAGGGATCGATGAAAAACTGTTTTTT.